The rows below give T cell receptor beta chains drawn from one sample of a study of T cell changes during pregnancy in multiple sclerosis. TCRdb's copy holds only in-frame clones and misses some; the assay was immunoSEQ multiplex PCR. The sample lists 50,000 to 70,000 clones, about 91% occurring once. The sample here was peripheral blood, taken in the first trimester of pregnancy. The source of these receptors is a female donor with multiple sclerosis, enrolled in a pregnancy study. Both conserved end residues are part of each CDR3. D genes are given only for firm matches. Size is stated for part of the rows, as once, few or many counts, or as a class when the clone is expanded.

d_gene | abundance | j_gene | v_gene | CDR3aa | CDR3nt
TRBD1 | - | TRBJ1-1 | TRBV18 | CASSRLDRATEAFF | TGTGCCAGCTCACGTTTGGACAGGGCCACTGAAGCTTTCTTT
- | - | TRBJ2-7 | TRBV19 | CASSIGLSVEQYF | TGTGCCAGTAGTATAGGTCTCTCTGTCGAGCAGTACTTC
TRBD2 | - | TRBJ2-3 | TRBV7-3 | CASSLRGTSGFRQYF | TGTGCCAGCAGCTTAAGAGGGACTAGCGGGTTTCGGCAGTATTTT
TRBD1 | - | TRBJ1-2 | TRBV27 | CASSLGGTGKYYGYTF | TGTGCCAGCAGTTTAGGGGGGACAGGGAAATACTATGGCTACACCTTC
- | - | TRBJ2-7 | TRBV2 | CASSGYSEQYF | TGTGCCAGCAGTGGATACAGCGAGCAGTACTTC
TRBD2 | - | TRBJ2-7 | TRBV5-4 | CASSYSGGEPEQYF | TGTGCCAGCAGCTATAGCGGGGGGGAGCCCGAGCAGTACTTC
TRBD1 | - | TRBJ2-2 | TRBV11-3 | CASSPDRGAGELFF | TGTGCCAGCAGCCCCGACAGGGGGGCCGGGGAGCTGTTTTTT
- | - | TRBJ2-7 | TRBV30 | CAWSVQGWTYEQYF | TGTGCCTGGAGTGTACAGGGCTGGACCTACGAGCAGTACTTC
- | - | TRBJ2-7 | TRBV7-9 | CASSLAGGAPSSYEQYF | TGTGCCAGCAGCTTAGCTGGTGGGGCCCCGAGCTCCTACGAGCAGTACTTC
TRBD2 | - | TRBJ2-3 | TRBV6-4 | CASSDSSGGAPDTQYF | TGTGCCAGCAGTGACTCTAGCGGGGGGGCCCCAGATACGCAGTATTTT
TRBD1 | - | TRBJ1-6 | TRBV19 | CASSMQRQGNSPLHF | TGTGCCAGTAGTATGCAGAGACAGGGGAATTCACCCCTCCACTTT
TRBD1 | - | TRBJ1-2 | TRBV14 | CASSHKTGVGYTF | TGTGCCAGCAGCCATAAGACAGGGGTTGGCTACACCTTC
TRBD2 | - | TRBJ2-3 | TRBV5-1 | CASSLYGGATDTQYF | TGCGCCAGCAGCTTATACGGGGGGGCGACAGATACGCAGTATTTT
TRBD1 | - | TRBJ1-6 | TRBV5-4 | CASSLGTGVNSPLHF | TGTGCCAGCAGCTTGGGGACAGGGGTTAATTCACCCCTCCACTTT
- | - | TRBJ2-1 | TRBV2 | CASSEIADPYNEQFF | TGTGCCAGCAGTGAGATAGCGGACCCCTACAATGAGCAGTTCTTC
- | - | TRBJ2-2 | TRBV12-5 | CASGSDTGELFF | TGTGCTAGTGGTTCGGACACCGGGGAGCTGTTTTTT
TRBD1 | - | TRBJ2-7 | TRBV18 | CASSLETGPYEQYF | TGTGCCAGCTCATTGGAGACAGGGCCCTACGAGCAGTACTTC
- | once | TRBJ1-2 | TRBV5-1 | CASSFDRSGYTF | TGCGCCAGCAGCTTCGACAGGTCTGGCTACACCTTC
- | - | TRBJ2-3 | TRBV20-1 | CSARDLDTQYF | TGCAGTGCTAGAGATCTGGATACGCAGTATTTT
- | - | TRBJ2-7 | TRBV11-2 | CASSLGRGKSYEQYF | TGTGCCAGCAGCTTAGGGAGAGGGAAGTCCTACGAGCAGTACTTC
- | - | TRBJ2-5 | TRBV6-1 | CASSPDSFQETQYF | TGTGCCAGCAGTCCTGACAGTTTCCAAGAGACCCAGTACTTC
- | - | TRBJ1-6 | TRBV5-4 | CASIAGGGRPDSPLHF | TGTGCCAGCATCGCCGGCGGAGGGAGGCCTGACTCACCCCTCCACTTT
TRBD1 | - | TRBJ2-7 | TRBV13 | CASSPPGGQGTYEQYF | TGTGCCAGCAGCCCCCCCGGCGGACAGGGGACCTACGAGCAGTACTTC
- | - | TRBJ1-2 | TRBV7-6 | CASSSATGGYTF | TGTGCCAGCAGCTCCGCGACGGGGGGCTACACCTTC
- | - | TRBJ2-6 | TRBV19 | CASSMQGPVTGANVLTF | TGTGCCAGTAGTATGCAGGGCCCAGTGACTGGGGCCAACGTCCTGACTTTC
- | - | TRBJ1-5 | TRBV4-2 | CASSHWGGPSRWGKDQPQHF | TGTGCCAGCAGCCACTGGGGGGGGCCAAGCCGTTGGGGAAAAGATCAGCCCCAGCATTTT
TRBD1 | - | TRBJ2-7 | TRBV9 | CASSESAGGDEQYF | TGTGCCAGCAGCGAGAGTGCAGGGGGCGACGAGCAGTACTTC
TRBD1 | - | TRBJ1-6 | TRBV5-6 | CASSFTRDRRNSPLHF | TGTGCCAGCAGCTTTACTCGGGACAGACGAAATTCACCCCTCCACTTT
TRBD1 | - | TRBJ2-1 | TRBV19 | CASSIRGDRGLRQQFF | TGTGCCAGTAGTATAAGAGGAGACAGGGGGCTCCGTCAGCAGTTCTTC
- | - | TRBJ2-3 | TRBV7-9 | CASSPTGTDTQYF | TGTGCCAGCAGCCCCACTGGCACAGATACGCAGTATTTT
- | - | TRBJ1-4 | TRBV2 | CASKLRSNEKLFF | TGTGCCAGCAAACTGAGGTCTAATGAAAAACTGTTTTTT
TRBD1 | - | TRBJ1-1 | TRBV30 | CAWSRSPRDRLFGSMNTEAFF | TGTGCCTGGAGTAGGTCCCCCCGGGACAGGTTGTTTGGCTCCATGAACACTGAAGCTTTCTTT
- | - | TRBJ2-5 | TRBV29-1 | CSVEHLTGMGETQYF | TGCAGCGTTGAACACCTAACAGGGATGGGAGAGACCCAGTACTTC
TRBD1 | - | TRBJ2-7 | TRBV11-2 | CASSFGQGRVEQYF | TGTGCCAGCAGCTTTGGACAGGGACGAGTCGAGCAGTACTTC
TRBD1 | - | TRBJ1-5 | TRBV7-8 | CASGLQGSHQPQHF | TGTGCCAGTGGATTACAGGGGTCTCATCAGCCCCAGCATTTT
- | - | TRBJ2-5 | TRBV9 | CASSGISGGEETQYF | TGTGCCAGCAGCGGCATTTCTGGAGGGGAGGAGACCCAGTACTTC
- | - | TRBJ2-5 | TRBV2 | CASSVGIKYF | TGTGCCAGCAGTGTCGGGATCAAGTACTTC
TRBD2 | - | TRBJ2-7 | TRBV7-2 | CASSRTSGETYEQYF | TGTGCCAGCAGCAGGACTAGCGGGGAAACCTACGAGCAGTACTTC
- | - | TRBJ2-2 | TRBV9 | CASSVGANTGELFF | TGTGCCAGCAGCGTCGGTGCGAACACCGGGGAGCTGTTTTTT
TRBD2 | - | TRBJ2-5 | TRBV4-3 | CASSQDRGGQETQYF | TGCGCCAGCAGCCAAGACCGGGGGGGACAAGAGACCCAGTACTTC
TRBD1 | - | TRBJ1-2 | TRBV5-5 | CASSLVPGTEHFNYGYTF | TGTGCCAGCAGCTTAGTCCCCGGGACAGAACATTTTAACTATGGCTACACCTTC
- | - | TRBJ1-2 | TRBV6-1 | CASSAQGGYGYTF | TGTGCCAGCAGTGCTCAGGGAGGCTATGGCTACACCTTC
TRBD2 | - | TRBJ2-1 | TRBV9 | CASSVLAGGVGEQFF | TGTGCCAGCAGCGTTTTAGCGGGTGGGGTCGGTGAGCAGTTCTTC
TRBD2 | - | TRBJ2-5 | TRBV7-3 | CASSLNSGGVETQYF | TGTGCCAGCAGCTTAAATAGCGGGGGGGTGGAGACCCAGTACTTC
- | - | TRBJ2-7 | TRBV4-1 | CASSPPRGEQYF | TGCGCCAGCAGCCCCCCCAGGGGCGAGCAGTACTTC
TRBD1 | - | TRBJ1-4 | TRBV6-6 | CASKTRTGQEKLFF | TGTGCCAGCAAGACCCGGACAGGGCAGGAAAAACTGTTTTTT
- | - | TRBJ2-1 | TRBV5-1 | CASSFQGSSYNEQFF | TGCGCCAGCAGCTTCCAGGGGAGCTCCTACAATGAGCAGTTCTTC
- | - | TRBJ1-5 | TRBV7-2 | CASSHGVSNQPQHF | TGTGCCAGCAGTCACGGGGTTAGCAATCAGCCCCAGCATTTT
- | - | TRBJ1-1 | TRBV7-2 | CASSRQATNTEAFF | TGTGCCAGCAGCAGACAGGCGACGAACACTGAAGCTTTCTTT
- | - | TRBJ1-2 | TRBV29-1 | CSVDVIRDGYTF | TGCAGCGTTGACGTAATCAGGGATGGCTACACCTTC
- | few | TRBJ1-5 | TRBV29-1 | CSVETGFNQPQHF | TGCAGCGTTGAAACAGGATTCAATCAGCCCCAGCATTTT